The sequence of this T cell receptor (beta chain) was determined in a study of CD8 T cells in ankylosing spondylitis. Overall study results and limits: For ankylosing spondylitis blood, a TCR beta motif of seven to nine highly homologous variants appeared characteristic. In reactive arthritis synovial fluid and blood, some motif variants had been reported before.

TCRdb passed the 5' RACE reads through MiXCR, listing each CDR3 protein once. The data hold 650,000 to 800,000 distinct CDR3 sequences, with 15% to 20% observed a single time. The CDR3 has 15 amino acids. CDR1 DFQATT and CDR2 SNEGSKA come from the germline V gene (reference sequence). Trimming at V came to 3 bases and at J to 3 bases, leaving 8 bases not matched to a gene. As to this clonotype: As yet, its antigen is unknown.

This TCR was sampled from a male donor with ankylosing spondylitis. Sequencing used blood, either unsorted or a sorted T cell fraction (not recorded which). This chain uses TRBV20-1 with TRBJ1-5, with 7 positions matching TRBD1. The CDR3 sequence is CSARARGQPNQPQHF. The CDR3 bases are TGCAGTGCTAGGGCCCGGGGACAGCCCAATCAGCCCCAGCATTTT.